The 3 T cell receptor beta chains below come from one sample, sequenced in a study of immune evolution from preneoplasia to lung adenocarcinoma. Some clones are missing from TCRdb's copy, which holds only in-frame ones; the method was immunoSEQ multiplex PCR. The sample consists of about 9,900 clones, 75% to 90% of them appearing once. Sequencing was done on a sample of FFPE lung adenocarcinoma in situ tissue. The receptors originated from a person aged 70 to 80 with lung adenocarcinoma.

The CDR3 nucleotides are TGCGCCAGCAGCCCCTTAGCGGGACTACAGTTGCGGAATGAGCAGTTCTTC. It yields the protein CASSPLAGLQLRNEQFF. The V and J genes are TRBV5-1 and TRBJ2-1; 8 bases agree with TRBD2. In germline, CDR1 is SGHRS, CDR2 YFSETQ. This CDR3 is 17 amino acids long. The trim removed 4 bases at V and 7 bases at J, leaving 16 bases unmatched.

This chain uses TRBV11-2 with TRBJ1-6, with D uncertain. Germline CDR1 SGHAT, CDR2 FQNNGV. The CDR3 is 15 residues long. Trimming took 5 bases from V and 2 from J, leaving 10 bases between them. This CDR3 reads CASSVGSTYNSPLHF. In DNA, the CDR3 is TGTGCCAGCAGCGTAGGGAGTACCTATAATTCACCCCTCCACTTT.

The chain recombines TRBV12-5 with TRBJ2-1, with TRBD1 as a possible D gene (6 bases). Per the germline V gene, CDR1 is LGHNT and CDR2 is FRNRAP. The CDR3 has 12 residues. V lost 7 bases, J lost 10 bases, and 14 bases lay in between. The CDR3 coding sequence is TGTGCTAGTGCCGAAATAGGACAGGAGCAGTTCTTC. This gives the protein CASAEIGQEQFF.